A selection of T cell receptor beta chains follows, all from one sample in a study of cytomegalovirus exposure and HLA in healthy donors. Profiled with immunoSEQ multiplex PCR; TCRdb holds only in-frame clones, not every one. Of about 80,000 clones listed, around 60% are singletons. The specimen sequenced was PBMCs. The origin of the receptors is a male donor in good health and CMV-seropositive. Both conserved end residues are part of each CDR3. Each record gives: J gene, clone size, V gene, D gene, CDR3 DNA, CDR3 protein. A D gene is named only where the DNA matches it firmly. Only part of the rows carry a size: once, few, many, or a class if the clone is expanded.

J gene: TRBJ2-5
clone size: .
V gene: TRBV19
D gene: TRBD1
CDR3 DNA: TGTGCCAGTAGTACATCACAGGGGAAGGGGCAAGAGACCCAGTACTTC
CDR3 protein: CASSTSQGKGQETQYF

J gene: TRBJ2-7
clone size: .
V gene: TRBV14
D gene: .
CDR3 DNA: TGTGCCAGCAGCGTCGGCTACGAGCAGTACTTC
CDR3 protein: CASSVGYEQYF

J gene: TRBJ1-5
clone size: few
V gene: TRBV2
D gene: TRBD1
CDR3 DNA: TGTGCCAGCAGTGGCAGGGGGCGAGGCAATCAGCCCCAGCATTTT
CDR3 protein: CASSGRGRGNQPQHF

J gene: TRBJ2-7
clone size: .
V gene: TRBV7-8
D gene: TRBD1
CDR3 DNA: TGTGCCAGCAGCGGGTCCCGGGACAGCTCCTACGAGCAGTACTTC
CDR3 protein: CASSGSRDSSYEQYF

J gene: TRBJ1-3
clone size: .
V gene: TRBV30
D gene: .
CDR3 DNA: TGTGCCTGGAGGGAGAGCTCTGGAAACACCATATATTTT
CDR3 protein: CAWRESSGNTIYF

J gene: TRBJ2-7
clone size: .
V gene: TRBV5-6
D gene: .
CDR3 DNA: TGTGCCAGCAGCTTGGTGCCAGGGGCCAGCTACGAGCAGTACTTC
CDR3 protein: CASSLVPGASYEQYF

J gene: TRBJ2-3
clone size: .
V gene: TRBV28
D gene: .
CDR3 DNA: TGTGCCAGCAGCTCCAGCCGCGGGAGCACAGATACGCAGTATTTT
CDR3 protein: CASSSSRGSTDTQYF

J gene: TRBJ2-5
clone size: .
V gene: TRBV2
D gene: TRBD2
CDR3 DNA: TGTGCCAGCAGTGAAAAAAGGGTAGCGGGAGGGACAGAGACCCAGTACTTC
CDR3 protein: CASSEKRVAGGTETQYF

J gene: TRBJ2-2
clone size: .
V gene: TRBV7-9
D gene: .
CDR3 DNA: TGTGCCAGCAGCACCCTAATAGGGCGGGGGACAAACACCGGGGAGCTGTTTTTT
CDR3 protein: CASSTLIGRGTNTGELFF

J gene: TRBJ1-2
clone size: .
V gene: TRBV13
D gene: TRBD1
CDR3 DNA: TGTGCCAGCAGCTCGGACAGGGCTCCCCTCACTTATGGCTACACCTTC
CDR3 protein: CASSSDRAPLTYGYTF

J gene: TRBJ2-3
clone size: .
V gene: TRBV28
D gene: TRBD2
CDR3 DNA: TGTGCCAGCAAGGATTGGGAGGGCCCTGGCACAGATACGCAGTATTTT
CDR3 protein: CASKDWEGPGTDTQYF

J gene: TRBJ1-4
clone size: .
V gene: TRBV5-1
D gene: .
CDR3 DNA: TGCGCCAGCAGCTCGGGGGGGACGACTAATGAAAAACTGTTTTTT
CDR3 protein: CASSSGGTTNEKLFF

J gene: TRBJ2-3
clone size: .
V gene: TRBV5-1
D gene: TRBD2
CDR3 DNA: TGCGCCAGCAGCGAACTAGCGGACCTCACAGATACGCAGTATTTT
CDR3 protein: CASSELADLTDTQYF

J gene: TRBJ2-3
clone size: .
V gene: TRBV2
D gene: TRBD2
CDR3 DNA: TGTGCCAGCACCTTTAGCGGGGTGGGAGATACGCAGTATTTT
CDR3 protein: CASTFSGVGDTQYF

J gene: TRBJ2-3
clone size: .
V gene: TRBV20-1
D gene: .
CDR3 DNA: TGCAGTGCTAGTGGCGGGGATACGCAGTATTTT
CDR3 protein: CSASGGDTQYF

J gene: TRBJ1-5
clone size: .
V gene: TRBV6-5
D gene: TRBD1
CDR3 DNA: TGTGCCAGCAGTCGTGGACAGGGGGTGAATCAGCCCCAGCATTTT
CDR3 protein: CASSRGQGVNQPQHF

J gene: TRBJ2-7
clone size: .
V gene: TRBV19
D gene: .
CDR3 DNA: TGTGCCAGTAGTGTACGTAGCGGTCCCTACGAGCAGTACTTC
CDR3 protein: CASSVRSGPYEQYF

J gene: TRBJ1-3
clone size: few
V gene: TRBV7-8
D gene: .
CDR3 DNA: TGTGCCAGCAGCCGGACAGAGATCTCTGGAAACACCATATATTTT
CDR3 protein: CASSRTEISGNTIYF

J gene: TRBJ2-2
clone size: .
V gene: TRBV5-1
D gene: .
CDR3 DNA: TGCGCCAGCAGCTTGTCAGGGAACACCGGGGAGCTGTTTTTT
CDR3 protein: CASSLSGNTGELFF

J gene: TRBJ1-3
clone size: once
V gene: TRBV5-1
D gene: TRBD1
CDR3 DNA: TGCGCCAGCAGCTTGGTAGGGGGCAGTGGAGGAAACACCATATATTTT
CDR3 protein: CASSLVGGSGGNTIYF

J gene: TRBJ2-7
clone size: few
V gene: TRBV9
D gene: TRBD1
CDR3 DNA: TGTGCCAGCAGCTATACTCCGGGACAGGGGCCCATCGGGGTCTACGAGCAGTACTTC
CDR3 protein: CASSYTPGQGPIGVYEQYF

J gene: TRBJ2-1
clone size: .
V gene: TRBV9
D gene: .
CDR3 DNA: TGTGCCAGCAGCCCCGGGAGTCTTAACGAGCAGTTCTTC
CDR3 protein: CASSPGSLNEQFF

J gene: TRBJ2-1
clone size: few
V gene: TRBV7-9
D gene: TRBD2
CDR3 DNA: TGTGCCAGCAGCTTACCCTTTAGACTAGCGGGATTGAACAATGAGCAGTTCTTC
CDR3 protein: CASSLPFRLAGLNNEQFF

J gene: TRBJ2-1
clone size: few
V gene: TRBV12-5
D gene: .
CDR3 DNA: TGTGCTAGTGGTCCAACTGTCCATGAGCAGTTCTTC
CDR3 protein: CASGPTVHEQFF

J gene: TRBJ2-7
clone size: .
V gene: TRBV9
D gene: TRBD2
CDR3 DNA: TGTGCCAGCAGCGTAGGGCTAGCGGGGACCTACGAGCAGTACTTC
CDR3 protein: CASSVGLAGTYEQYF

J gene: TRBJ1-4
clone size: .
V gene: TRBV13
D gene: TRBD1
CDR3 DNA: TGTGCCAGCAGCTACGGGACAGGGGGCGGAAAACTGTTTTTT
CDR3 protein: CASSYGTGGGKLFF

J gene: TRBJ2-3
clone size: .
V gene: TRBV2
D gene: .
CDR3 DNA: TGTGCCAGCAGGAGAGCGGATACGCAGTATTTT
CDR3 protein: CASRRADTQYF

J gene: TRBJ2-1
clone size: .
V gene: TRBV19
D gene: TRBD1
CDR3 DNA: TGTGCCAGTAGTCCGGGACAGAGACTCAATGAGCAGTTCTTC
CDR3 protein: CASSPGQRLNEQFF

J gene: TRBJ2-1
clone size: once
V gene: TRBV2
D gene: .
CDR3 DNA: TGTGCCAGCAGCGTTTTGTGGCGGAATAGCTCCTACAATGAGCAGTTCTTC
CDR3 protein: CASSVLWRNSSYNEQFF

J gene: TRBJ1-1
clone size: .
V gene: TRBV2
D gene: TRBD1
CDR3 DNA: TGTGCCAGCAGTGCGGGACAGGGGAACACTGAAGCTTTCTTT
CDR3 protein: CASSAGQGNTEAFF

J gene: TRBJ1-1
clone size: .
V gene: TRBV4-3
D gene: .
CDR3 DNA: TGCGCCAGCAGCCAAGTTGCAGACACCCCTGAAGCTTTCTTT
CDR3 protein: CASSQVADTPEAFF

J gene: TRBJ1-5
clone size: few
V gene: TRBV6-1
D gene: .
CDR3 DNA: TGTGCCAGCAGTCCAGCAACTGGGGGGAATCAGCCCCAGCATTTT
CDR3 protein: CASSPATGGNQPQHF